Listed below are T cell receptor beta chains from one sample, sequenced in a study of blood T cell repertoires in COVID-19. Sequenced by immunoSEQ multiplex PCR; TCRdb stores in-frame clones only, minus some. The sample includes approximately 240,000 clones, roughly 84% of them seen just once. The sequencing sample was made of peripheral blood. These receptors were collected from a woman in her 30s who had recovered from COVID-19. Each CDR3 is given with its conserved first and last residue. A D gene is named only where the DNA matches it firmly. Clone size is stated in some rows and not others, as once, few, many or a class when expanded.

d_gene	v_gene	abundance	j_gene	CDR3nt	CDR3aa
TRBD2	TRBV9	-	TRBJ2-5	TGTGCCAGCAGCCCTAGCGGGAGGGCCGAGGTGACCCAGTACTTC	CASSPSGRAEVTQYF
TRBD2	TRBV29-1	-	TRBJ2-1	TGCAGCGTTGAAGACGGGACTAGCGGGTACAATGAGCAGTTCTTC	CSVEDGTSGYNEQFF
-	TRBV24-1	-	TRBJ2-2	TGTGCCACCACGCAGGGAAGCACCGGGGAGCTGTTTTTT	CATTQGSTGELFF
TRBD2	TRBV5-1	-	TRBJ2-3	TGCGCCAGCAGCTCCGGGACTAGCTTCTCAGATACGCAGTATTTT	CASSSGTSFSDTQYF
-	TRBV11-2	-	TRBJ2-5	TGTGCCAGCAGCCCCCGAGGGGGGGGCAGGCAAGAGACCCAGTACTTC	CASSPRGGGRQETQYF
-	TRBV6-5	few	TRBJ1-2	TGTGCCAGCAGTTCCCGAAGAACAGGGAACTATGGCTACACCTTC	CASSSRRTGNYGYTF
TRBD1	TRBV11-2	-	TRBJ2-7	TGTGCCAGCAGCAAGGAAGGACAGGGGGCCCACGAGCAGTACTTC	CASSKEGQGAHEQYF
-	TRBV30	-	TRBJ2-3	TGTGCCTGGAGCCCCGGGTCTCTAGCGGATACGCAGTATTTT	CAWSPGSLADTQYF
-	TRBV18	-	TRBJ2-1	TGTGCCAGCTCACCACCGAGCGGTTTTTCCTACAATGAGCAGTTCTTC	CASSPPSGFSYNEQFF
TRBD1	TRBV28	-	TRBJ1-2	TGTGCCAGCAGTTCCGGGACAGGGGATGTCGGCTACACCTTC	CASSSGTGDVGYTF
-	TRBV7-3	-	TRBJ2-1	TGTGCCAGCAGCTCCCCTTATTCGTTAGCTGTGGTGTACAATCAGCAGTTCTTC	CASSSPYSLAVVYNQQFF
-	TRBV28	-	TRBJ2-7	TGTGCCAGCAGTCTCACAGGTCGGAGCTCCTACGAGCAGTACTTC	CASSLTGRSSYEQYF
TRBD2	TRBV24-1	many	TRBJ2-1	TGTGCCACCGAGGGGGGCCCGACTAGCGGGAGGCCGACCTACAATGAGCAGTTCTTC	CATEGGPTSGRPTYNEQFF
-	TRBV19	-	TRBJ1-2	TGTGCCAGCCAGCCCGGGACACGTTATGGCTACACCTTC	CASQPGTRYGYTF
TRBD1	TRBV24-1	-	TRBJ2-1	TGTGCCACCAGTGATTTCACAGGGGGCGGTGAGCAGTTCTTC	CATSDFTGGGEQFF
-	TRBV19	once	TRBJ2-5	TGTGCCAGCCAGTACCAAGAGACCCAGTACTTC	CASQYQETQYF
-	TRBV5-4	-	TRBJ2-5	TGTGCCAGCAGCCCCCGGACAGCTCAAGAGACCCAGTACTTC	CASSPRTAQETQYF
-	TRBV7-9	-	TRBJ2-3	TGTGCCAGCACCCCCTTGTTGGATACGCAGTATTTT	CASTPLLDTQYF
TRBD1	TRBV28	-	TRBJ2-5	TGTGCCAGCAGTTTATACGGACAGGGGAGGATGGAGACCCAGTACTTC	CASSLYGQGRMETQYF
TRBD2	TRBV15	-	TRBJ2-7	TGTGCCACCAGGAGCGGGAGGGCCCTCTCCTACGAGCAGTACTTC	CATRSGRALSYEQYF
-	TRBV19	-	TRBJ2-2	TGTGCCAGTCGGACTGGACCGAACACCGGGGAGCTGTTTTTT	CASRTGPNTGELFF
TRBD2	TRBV15	-	TRBJ2-1	TGTGCCACCAGCAGAAGGCGACTAGCGGGAGGAGTGCCCCCATCCTACAATGAGCAGTTCTTC	CATSRRRLAGGVPPSYNEQFF
-	TRBV7-2	-	TRBJ1-1	TGTGCCAGCAGCTTAACGGAATCGGGGACTGAAGCTTTCTTT	CASSLTESGTEAFF
-	TRBV27	-	TRBJ1-2	TGTGCCAGCAGTTTAAGGGGGAACTATGGCTACACCTTC	CASSLRGNYGYTF
-	TRBV18	-	TRBJ1-1	TGTGCCAGCACTCCGACAGATATGAACACTGAAGCTTTCTTT	CASTPTDMNTEAFF
TRBD1	TRBV19	few	TRBJ1-5	TGTGCCAGTAGTATAGGCCGGACAGGGGATTGGAATCAGCCCCAGCATTTT	CASSIGRTGDWNQPQHF
TRBD2	TRBV6-2/TRBV6-3	-	TRBJ2-3	TGTGCCAGCAGTTCACTAGCGGGAGTCTCAGATACGCAGTATTTT	CASSSLAGVSDTQYF
TRBD1	TRBV6-4	once	TRBJ1-2	TGTGCCAGCAGTGCCGAGGGACAGGCTAACTATGGCTACACCTTC	CASSAEGQANYGYTF
-	TRBV28	-	TRBJ1-5	TGTGCCAGCAGTTTACGACAGGCGAGGGTCAATCAGCCCCAGCATTTT	CASSLRQARVNQPQHF
-	TRBV9	-	TRBJ1-5	TGTGCCAGCAGCCCCGGGGGGGGGAGCAATCAGCCCCAGCATTTT	CASSPGGGSNQPQHF
-	TRBV11-2	-	TRBJ2-2	TGTGCCAGCAGCTTAGGTAGCAGAACCGGGGAGCTGTTTTTT	CASSLGSRTGELFF
-	TRBV6-1	-	TRBJ1-5	TGTGCCAGCAGTGAGGATAGAGGCCAGCCCCAGCATTTT	CASSEDRGQPQHF
TRBD2	TRBV28	-	TRBJ2-7	TGTGCCAGCAGCGCCTGGACTAGATCCTACGAGCAGTACTTC	CASSAWTRSYEQYF
-	TRBV7-2	-	TRBJ1-6	TGTGCCAGCAGCTTACCGGGATTTAATTCACCCCTCCACTTT	CASSLPGFNSPLHF
TRBD1	TRBV19	once	TRBJ2-2	TGTGCCAGTAGCCCCCGGGACAGGAGGACCGGGGAGCTGTTTTTT	CASSPRDRRTGELFF
-	TRBV28	-	TRBJ2-5	TGTGCCAGCAGTTTTGTTGGGGCAGCCCAAGAGACCCAGTACTTC	CASSFVGAAQETQYF
TRBD1	TRBV5-1	-	TRBJ1-2	TGCGCCAGCAGCTTGTGGGGGCCCGGGACAGGGGACTATGGCTACACCTTC	CASSLWGPGTGDYGYTF
TRBD1	TRBV3-1/TRBV3-2	-	TRBJ1-2	TGTGCCAGCAGCCAAGACATTACGGGACAGGGGGCGGGAGGCTACACCTTC	CASSQDITGQGAGGYTF
TRBD2	TRBV5-1	-	TRBJ2-2	TGCGCCAGCAGGGGCAGCGGGAGGATACCCGGGGAGCTGTTTTTT	CASRGSGRIPGELFF
TRBD2	TRBV3-1/TRBV3-2	-	TRBJ2-7	TGTGCCAGCAGCCAAGCGGGACTAGCGGGAGGAGGGTCCTACGAGCAGTACTTC	CASSQAGLAGGGSYEQYF
TRBD2	TRBV4-1	-	TRBJ2-5	TGCGCCAGCAGCCAAAGGGCACTAGCGGGAGCCGGAGAGACCCAGTACTTC	CASSQRALAGAGETQYF
-	TRBV24-1	-	TRBJ2-7	TGTGCCACCTCCAGGACGGGATACGAGCAGTACTTC	CATSRTGYEQYF
-	TRBV28	-	TRBJ1-5	TGTGCCAGCAGCCTTAATCTTTATAGCAATCAGCCCCAGCATTTT	CASSLNLYSNQPQHF
TRBD1	TRBV28	once	TRBJ2-1	TGTGCCAGCAGTTTAGTGGGGGACAGGGGTAACAATGAGCAGTTCTTC	CASSLVGDRGNNEQFF
TRBD1	TRBV25-1	-	TRBJ1-6	TGTGCCAGCAGTCCCGGGGACAGCTCTAAATATAATTCACCCCTCCACTTT	CASSPGDSSKYNSPLHF
-	TRBV6-5	once	TRBJ2-7	TGTGCCAGCAGTTACGACACCTCCTACGAGCAGTACTTC	CASSYDTSYEQYF
TRBD2	TRBV5-4	few	TRBJ2-1	TGTGCCAGCAGCCCCGGGACTAGCGGGAGGGGTAATGAGCAGTTCTTC	CASSPGTSGRGNEQFF
TRBD1	TRBV11-2	few	TRBJ2-7	TGTGCCAGCAGCCCGACGGGACAGCCCTACGAGCAGTACTTC	CASSPTGQPYEQYF
-	TRBV6-6	few	TRBJ1-5	TGTGCCAGCAGTTACTCGGGGGGGGCTGGCAATCAGCCCCAGCATTTT	CASSYSGGAGNQPQHF
TRBD2	TRBV19	-	TRBJ2-3	TGTGCCAGTAGTTCTAGCGGGTCTCTCACAGATACGCAGTATTTT	CASSSSGSLTDTQYF
TRBD2	TRBV3-1/TRBV3-2	-	TRBJ2-1	TGTGCCAGCAGTAGGGACTACTCCTACAATGAGCAGTTCTTC	CASSRDYSYNEQFF
TRBD2	TRBV7-6	-	TRBJ2-7	TGTGCCAGCAGCTTAGCGCCGGCTAGCGGGGCCTCCTACGAGCAGTACTTC	CASSLAPASGASYEQYF
TRBD1	TRBV28	-	TRBJ2-7	TGTGCCAGCAGTTTTGATGGGACAGGGGCCTACGAGCAGTACTTC	CASSFDGTGAYEQYF
TRBD2	TRBV5-4	once	TRBJ2-7	TGTGCCAGCAGCTTATCGCGGGAGGGGAACGAGCAGTACTTC	CASSLSREGNEQYF
TRBD1	TRBV5-1	-	TRBJ2-3	TGCGCCAGCAGCTTGGCGGCAGGGGGCAGAGATACGCAGTATTTT	CASSLAAGGRDTQYF
TRBD1	TRBV13	-	TRBJ2-1	TGTGCCAGCAGCCTGGACAGGGGAACCTACAATGAGCAGTTCTTC	CASSLDRGTYNEQFF
-	TRBV24-1	-	TRBJ2-2	TGTGCCACCAGTGATTTATATGGGGACACGATGAGGAACACCGGGGAGCTGTTTTTT	CATSDLYGDTMRNTGELFF
-	TRBV7-9	-	TRBJ2-3	TGTGCCAGCAGCTTTTTAGTAGCCACAGATACGCAGTATTTT	CASSFLVATDTQYF